The 10 T cell receptor beta chains listed next were all sequenced from one sample in a study of cytomegalovirus exposure and HLA in healthy donors. The study ran its PCR with 60 Vbeta and 13 Jbeta primers. The data were produced by immunoSEQ multiplex PCR, yet TCRdb's version contains in-frame clones alone and is incomplete. The sample lists 35,000 to 50,000 clones, about 70% seen once, with around 4% in the top ten. Material for sequencing was PBMCs. The receptors here all came from a man aged 40-49 years in good health and CMV-seronegative.

CDR3 DNA sequence: TGCGCCAGCAGCGGGGACAGGTACACTGAAGCTTTCTTT. Translated: CASSGDRYTEAFF. The chain carries TRBV5-1 and TRBJ1-1; 8 bases map to TRBD1. Trimming took 4 bases from V and 3 from J; bases not matched to a gene: 2. Per the germline V gene, CDR1 is SGHRS and CDR2 is YFSETQ. CDR3 length: 13 amino acids. The variable domain in full, completed from reference TRBV5-1 and TRBJ1-1, reads KAGVTQTPRYLIKTRGQQVTLSCSPISGHRSVSWYQQTPGQGLQFLFEYFSETQRNKGNFPGRFSGRQFSNSRSEMNVSTLELGDSALYLCASSGDRYTEAFFGQGTRLTVV.

This rearrangement joins TRBV7-9 to TRBJ1-1; D gene ambiguous. Deletions cut 2 bases from V and 0 bases from J, with 7 bases between. The CDR3 is made up of 14 amino acids. Germline V lookup: CDR1 SEHNR, CDR2 FQNEAQ (reference sequence). The CDR3 coding sequence is TGTGCCAGCAGCTTACAGAAGATGAACACTGAAGCTTTCTTT. Translation gives CASSLQKMNTEAFF.

This chain joins TRBV25-1 and TRBJ2-2, with 7 bases that match TRBD1. The CDR3 length is 13 residues. Per germline, CDR1 MGHDK and CDR2 SYGVNS. V was pared by 8 bases and J by 5 bases, with 5 bases of the junction left unmatched. In nucleotides, the CDR3 is TGTGCCAGCTTGACAGGGTCAACCGGGGAGCTGTTTTTT. Translating gives CASLTGSTGELFF.

Only a few counts were recorded for this clone. The rearrangement uses TRBV6-1 and TRBJ2-7; TRBD1 is a possible D gene (6 bases). Between the trimmed V and J ends, which lost 2 bases and 2 bases, there was a span of 13 bases. Per the germline V gene, CDR1 is MNHNS and CDR2 is SASEGT. CDR3 length: 15 residues. The CDR3 bases are TGTGCCAGCAGTGAATTCTACAGGGTCGCCTACGAGCAGTACTTC. Translated: CASSEFYRVAYEQYF.

In its sample, this clone was seen once. The chain joins TRBV29-1 to TRBJ2-6; D call uncertain. Germline V gene data show CDR1 as SQVTM and CDR2 as ANQGSEA. Deletions cut 7 bases from V and 0 bases from J, with 4 bases between. The CDR3 contains 12 residues. CDR3 protein: CSAYSGANVLTF. DNA for the CDR3: TGCAGCGCCTACTCTGGGGCCAACGTCCTGACTTTC.

This clone was detected only a few times. The chain uses TRBV27 and TRBJ1-1; D is ambiguous. The germline V and J ends were trimmed by 7 bases and 1 base, with 13 bases remaining between them. CDR3 length equals 14 residues. Germline assignment: CDR1 MNHEY and CDR2 SMNVEV (reference sequence). This chain's CDR3 is CASTATARNTEAFF. DNA of the CDR3: TGTGCCAGCACCGCGACTGCGAGGAACACTGAAGCTTTCTTT.

The chain combines TRBV30 with TRBJ1-2; 7 nucleotides line up with TRBD1. Per germline, CDR1 GTSNPN and CDR2 SVGIG (reference sequence). V lost 3 bases and J lost 0; bases outside the gene matches: 10. The CDR3 totals 16 residues. CDR3 nucleotide sequence: TGTGCCTGGAGGTCGGACAGGCATACAGCTAACTATGGCTACACCTTC. Translated: CAWRSDRHTANYGYTF.

The V gene is TRBV29-1, the J gene TRBJ1-1; D is uncertain. Germline CDR1 is SQVTM and CDR2 is ANQGSEA. V was trimmed by 7 bases and J by 1 base, leaving 7 bases between them. CDR3 length: 11 amino acids. The CDR3 protein is CSALRNTEAFF. The CDR3 DNA reads as TGCAGCGCTCTTCGGAACACTGAAGCTTTCTTT.

The chain links TRBV6-1 to TRBJ2-7; 7 nucleotides match TRBD1. Germline lookup yields CDR1 MNHNS and CDR2 SASEGT. The CDR3 contains 15 residues. Unmatched junction bases numbered 10, after V lost 4 bases and J lost 4 bases. The DNA of the CDR3 is TGTGCCAGCAGTGTATCCGACAGGGTAGTGTACGAGCAGTACTTC. This sequence encodes CASSVSDRVVYEQYF.

V and J are TRBV29-1 and TRBJ2-1; TRBD1 aligns across 8 bases. The V gene end was trimmed by 0 bases and the J gene end by 4 bases; junction bases not matched to a gene: 5. This CDR3 contains 15 residues. Per the germline V gene, CDR1 is SQVTM and CDR2 is ANQGSEA. The CDR3 loop reads CSVEEMGQAYNEQFF. For the CDR3, the DNA is TGCAGCGTTGAAGAAATGGGACAGGCGTACAATGAGCAGTTCTTC.